The clone carrying this T cell receptor (beta chain) was observed a few times. Its antigen is not known. This CDR3 contains 13 residues. Germline lookup yields CDR1 MNHEY and CDR2 SVGAGI. V lost 7 bases and J lost 5; bases outside the gene matches: 8. Indicated time point: baseline pretreatment blood. Treatment here: 15 Gy SBRT to primary tumor, nephrectomy 4 weeks later. Blood was sampled at baseline, 2 weeks and 4 weeks after SBRT. The data were taken from a study of radiation and T cells in renal cell carcinoma. Overall study findings and caveats: From baseline, blood top tumor clonotypes peaked at 2 weeks post-radiation.

TCRdb's table, derived via immunoSEQ multiplex PCR, lists solely in-frame clones and lacks some. This repertoire shows roughly 130,000 clones, around nine tenths found once; its top ten account for around 13%. The material was blood, obtained from a patient whose treatment included radiotherapy and nephrectomy. The chain is built from TRBV6-5 and TRBJ2-7, with 7 nucleotides matching TRBD1. This TCR came from a woman aged 45-59 years with renal cell carcinoma. The CDR3 DNA follows: TGTGCCAGCAATCCCGACAGGGCCCACGAGCAGTACTTC. Its translation: CASNPDRAHEQYF.